These T cell receptor beta chains were read from a single sample in a study of blood T cell repertoires in COVID-19. Here immunoSEQ multiplex PCR was the method, and the copy in TCRdb shows in-frame clones only, minus some. The table has roughly 160,000 clones, approximately 86% seen once. The sequencing sample was made of peripheral blood. The receptors shown here come from a man aged 55 to 70 with acute or convalescent COVID-19. Each CDR3 is given without its conserved first and last residue. Each record gives: V gene, J gene, CDR3 protein.

TRBV5-4	TRBJ1-2	ASQGRPGYGYT
TRBV28	TRBJ1-6	ASSFPRWGSPLH
TRBV6-6	TRBJ1-1	ASSGWGREAF
TRBV19	TRBJ1-1	ASSIALDSDLNTEAF
TRBV27	TRBJ2-2	ASSLRLAGGPYTGELF
TRBV5-1	TRBJ2-2	ASANTRAVNTGELF
TRBV9	TRBJ1-2	ASSVGATASGVNYGYT
TRBV27	TRBJ1-5	ASSYNSLSNQPQH
TRBV3-1/TRBV3-2	TRBJ1-4	ASSQDQGGGEKLF
TRBV19	TRBJ1-2	ASNTRGAVYGYT
TRBV5-1	TRBJ2-7	ASSLLTRLAGSYEQY
TRBV28	TRBJ1-5	ASSPLWARGGMSNQPQH
TRBV7-3	TRBJ1-6	ASSLTSGHNSPLH
TRBV5-4	TRBJ2-2	ASSPGGTTNTGELF